This entry describes one T cell receptor beta chain. What it binds is not known. This specimen comes from a study of cytomegalovirus exposure and HLA in healthy donors. Whole-study context: Ancestry clustering placed more than 65% of approximately 420 genotyped donors in the Caucasian-associated cluster. Study-level points and caveats: Previous analysis showed most TCR beta V segments were productive about 87% or about 30% of the time.

CDR1 SEHNR and CDR2 FQNEAQ come from the germline V gene (reference sequence). V shed 2 bases and J shed 0 bases, with 17 bases lying between them. This CDR3 is built from 17 residues. Primers: 60 Vbeta forward and 13 Jbeta reverse. Clones were read by immunoSEQ multiplex PCR, and TCRdb kept only the in-frame ones, dropping some. The sample gives some 89,000 clones, 70% to 85% of which show up once; 8.2% is in the top ten. The chain employs TRBV7-9 and TRBJ2-7, with D possibly TRBD1 on 6 matching bases. Sequencing was performed on PBMCs. This TCR was recovered from a man aged 55 to 70 in good health and CMV-seronegative. The CDR3 loop reads CASSLQDPGHGSYEQYF. The CDR3 DNA reads as TGTGCCAGCAGCTTACAGGACCCGGGACACGGCTCCTACGAGCAGTACTTC.